This TCR beta chain was sequenced during a study of spatial heterogeneity in lung cancer. Background on the study: Fewer alpha-chain than beta-chain sequences were consistently detected.

Trimming shortened V by 8 bases and J by 0 bases, and 9 bases separated the two germline ends. CDR3 size: 13 residues. This clonotype was seen at least ten times. Every molecule of TCR cDNA had its own unique molecular identifier. One entry per CDR3 protein, called by TCRdb with MiXCR from the 5' RACE reads. The sample lists tens of thousands of distinct CDR3 sequences, 5.8% occurring once. The time point here: sample taken at primary tumor resection. The input material, whole RNA from tumor, nontumor lung or frozen PBMC, was sequenced unsorted. The receptor was isolated from a male donor with early-stage non-small cell lung cancer. The rearrangement links TRBV12-3 or TRBV12-4 to TRBJ2-3; D is unclear. Here the sequenced sample was PBMCs, taken at surgery. The CDR3: CASAILSTDTQYF. CDR3 bases: TGTGCCAGCGCGATATTAAGCACAGATACGCAGTATTTT.